This TCR beta chain was captured by sequencing in a study of T-cell reconstitution after alpha-beta-depleted transplantation in children. Broader study findings: By one year post-transplant, T-cell counts and diversity largely arose from T cells that were newly produced. Reports say that about two months after transplant, the alpha-beta T cells came out of several hundred graft clones that had expanded. Some patients showed high day-60 TCRbeta diversity, which derived from surviving recipient T cells and thymic progenitors.

Using unique molecular identifiers, the investigators prepared the TCRbeta library. TCRdb redid the calling of the PCR reads with MiXCR, one entry per CDR3 protein. Of around 110,000 distinct CDR3 sequences in the sample, approximately 10% were seen once. This clonotype was recorded a few times. Antigen: not known. The receptor was isolated from a boy aged 2 to 9 with acute lymphoblastic leukemia, due to receive a stem cell transplant. Sequencing was performed on PBMCs, taken before TCRalphabeta/CD19-depleted stem cell transplant.

Here the CDR3 reads CASRLAGPLTDTQYF. As DNA, the CDR3 is TGCGCCAGCAGGCTAGCGGGTCCCCTCACAGATACGCAGTATTTT. This chain links TRBV10-2 with TRBJ2-3, with 8 positions matching TRBD2. The germline V gene has CDR1 WSHSY and CDR2 SAAADI. J gave up 2 bases and V 6 bases, and 7 bases lay outside the gene matches. The CDR3 is 15 residues long.